The present T cell receptor (beta chain) was sequenced within a study of cytotoxic CD8 clonotypes in ibrutinib-treated CLL. The V segment lost 7 bases and the J segment 0 bases; nucleotides outside the gene matches: 9. This CDR3 has 17 residues. CDR1 is LNHDA and CDR2 is SQIVND in the germline V gene (reference sequence). Assay used: immunoSEQ multiplex PCR; TCRdb lists only in-frame clones, some missing. Of 50,000 to 70,000 clones detected, roughly 49% appear once; the ten largest clones hold roughly a quarter. The sequenced sample was PBMCs, obtained at disease progression, from a patient treated with ibrutinib. This receptor was taken from a human donor with chronic lymphocytic leukemia. The chain combines TRBV19 with TRBJ1-4; the match to TRBD1 covers 9 bases. The chain's CDR3 is CASTVDRGLATNEKLFF. CDR3 coding DNA: TGTGCCAGTACGGTGGACAGGGGTTTAGCAACTAATGAAAAACTGTTTTTT. Drawing the rest from reference TRBV19 and TRBJ1-4, the complete variable domain is DGGITQSPKYLFRKEGQNVTLSCEQNLNHDAMYWYRQDPGQGLRLIYYSQIVNDFQKGDIAEGYSVSREKKESFPLTVTSAQKNPTAFYLCASTVDRGLATNEKLFFGSGTQLSVL.